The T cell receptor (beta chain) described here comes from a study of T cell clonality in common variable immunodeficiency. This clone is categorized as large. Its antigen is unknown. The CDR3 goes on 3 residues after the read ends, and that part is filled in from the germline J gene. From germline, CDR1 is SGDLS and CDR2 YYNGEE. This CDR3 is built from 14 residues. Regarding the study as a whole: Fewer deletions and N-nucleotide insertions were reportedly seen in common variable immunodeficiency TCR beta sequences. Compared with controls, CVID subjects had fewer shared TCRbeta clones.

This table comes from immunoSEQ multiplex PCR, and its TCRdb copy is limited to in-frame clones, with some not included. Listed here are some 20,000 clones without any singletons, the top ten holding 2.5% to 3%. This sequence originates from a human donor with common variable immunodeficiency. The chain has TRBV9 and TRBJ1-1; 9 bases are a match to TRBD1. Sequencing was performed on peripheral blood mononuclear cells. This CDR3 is CASSVGQGGYGAFF. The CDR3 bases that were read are TGTGCCAGCAGCGTAGGACAGGGGGGATATGGA. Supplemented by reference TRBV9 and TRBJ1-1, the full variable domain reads DSGVTQTPKHLITATGQRVTLRCSPRSGDLSVYWYQQSLDQGLQFLIQYYNGEERAKGNILERFSAQQFPDLHSELNLSSLELGDSALYFCASSVGQGGYGAFFGQGTRLTVV.